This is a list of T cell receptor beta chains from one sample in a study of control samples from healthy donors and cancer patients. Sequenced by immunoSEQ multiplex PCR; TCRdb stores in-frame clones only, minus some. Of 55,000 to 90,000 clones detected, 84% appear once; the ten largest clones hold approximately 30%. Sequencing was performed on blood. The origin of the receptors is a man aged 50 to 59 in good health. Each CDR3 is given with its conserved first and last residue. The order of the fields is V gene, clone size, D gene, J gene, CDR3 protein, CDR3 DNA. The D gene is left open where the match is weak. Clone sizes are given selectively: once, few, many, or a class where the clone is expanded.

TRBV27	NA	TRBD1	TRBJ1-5	CATRQGNNQPQHF	TGTGCCACTCGACAGGGTAACAATCAGCCCCAGCATTTT
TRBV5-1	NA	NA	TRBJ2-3	CASSLEESSGVTDTQYF	TGCGCCAGCAGCTTGGAGGAGTCTTCGGGAGTAACAGATACGCAGTATTTT
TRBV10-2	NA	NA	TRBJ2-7	CASSEREASDEQYF	TGCGCCAGCAGTGAGAGGGAGGCTTCTGACGAGCAGTACTTC
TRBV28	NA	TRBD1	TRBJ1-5	CASSFRDRDYQPQHF	TGTGCCAGCAGTTTCCGGGACAGGGATTATCAGCCCCAGCATTTT
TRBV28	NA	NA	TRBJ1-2	CASSPADNQDGYTF	TGTGCCAGCAGTCCTGCTGACAACCAGGATGGCTACACCTTC
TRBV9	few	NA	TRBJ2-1	CASSVDGDTNNNEQFF	TGTGCCAGCAGCGTAGACGGGGACACGAACAACAATGAGCAGTTCTTC
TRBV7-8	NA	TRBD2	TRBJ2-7	CASSLGEAGVSEQYF	TGTGCCAGCAGCTTAGGGGAAGCGGGAGTATCCGAGCAGTACTTC
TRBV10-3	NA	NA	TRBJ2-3	CAISGRESTDTQYF	TGTGCCATCAGTGGCAGGGAGTCCACAGATACGCAGTATTTT
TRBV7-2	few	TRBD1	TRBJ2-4	CASSLVSTGKNIQYF	TGTGCCAGCAGCTTAGTTTCGACAGGGAAAAACATTCAGTACTTC
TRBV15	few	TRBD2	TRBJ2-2	CATSRETGGTGELFF	TGTGCCACCAGCAGAGAGACGGGGGGCACCGGGGAGCTGTTTTTT
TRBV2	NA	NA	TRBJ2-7	CASTILGLSYEQYF	TGTGCCAGCACAATATTAGGGTTGTCCTACGAGCAGTACTTC
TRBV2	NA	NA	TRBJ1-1	CASGNWGSVTEAFF	TGTGCCAGCGGGAACTGGGGATCGGTCACTGAAGCTTTCTTT
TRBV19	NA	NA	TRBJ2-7	CASSSLGYEQYF	TGTGCCAGTAGTTCCCTGGGCTACGAGCAGTACTTC
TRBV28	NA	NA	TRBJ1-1	CASARNTEAFF	TGTGCCAGTGCCAGGAACACTGAAGCTTTCTTT
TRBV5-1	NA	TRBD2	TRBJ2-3	CASSLAASGENTQYF	TGCGCCAGCAGCTTGGCCGCTAGCGGGGAAAATACGCAGTATTTT
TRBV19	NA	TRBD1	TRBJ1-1	CASSMDRNSEAFF	TGTGCCAGTAGTATGGACAGGAATTCTGAAGCTTTCTTT
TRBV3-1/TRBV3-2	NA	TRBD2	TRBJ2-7	CASSQFGLAQGGEQYF	TGTGCCAGCAGCCAATTCGGACTAGCCCAAGGTGGGGAGCAGTACTTC
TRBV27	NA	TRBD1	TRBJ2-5	CASSLFQGEETQYF	TGTGCCAGCAGTTTATTCCAGGGGGAAGAGACCCAGTACTTC
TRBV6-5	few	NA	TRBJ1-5	CASSYSLKSRPQHF	TGTGCCAGCAGTTACTCCCTAAAATCACGGCCCCAGCATTTT
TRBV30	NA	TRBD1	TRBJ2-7	CAWSPTGSEQYF	TGTGCCTGGAGCCCGACAGGGAGCGAGCAGTACTTC